The source of this TCR beta chain is a study of metastatic and nonmetastatic thyroid tumors. Study context: Blood and tumor or nodule tissue repertoires from malignant and benign thyroid patients were compared.

The germline V and J ends were trimmed by 4 bases and 4 bases, with 14 bases remaining between them. Per germline, CDR1 LGHDT and CDR2 YNNKEL (reference sequence). This CDR3 is 15 amino acids long. Every patient was untreated before thyroid surgery. TCRdb reassembled clones from the PCR reads with MiXCR. In the table there are 30,000 or so clones, roughly 23% of which are singletons. The sequencing sample was made of blood. The rearrangement uses TRBV3-1 and TRBJ2-1; D is uncertain. This TCR was sampled from a female donor with papillary thyroid cancer or a benign thyroid nodule (not recorded which). Some clones in this sample may be carry-over from other donors' samples. For the CDR3, the DNA is TGTGCCAGCAGCCCAGATAAGGAGACATACAATGAGCAGTTCTTC. Protein sequence: CASSPDKETYNEQFF.